This T cell receptor (beta chain) was found in a study of Graves' ophthalmopathy and Graves' hyperthyroidism. The germline gives CDR1 SGHTA, CDR2 FQGNSA. With 5 bases removed from V and 2 bases from J, the gap between germline ends came to 16 bases. This CDR3 is built from 15 residues. RNA transcripts served as template for amplifying TCR beta CDR3 sequences. First-round RT-PCR relied on HTBI primers, and a second-round multiplex PCR came next. Using its own MiXCR run on the multiplex PCR reads, TCRdb lists one record per CDR3 protein. The sample gives 210,000 or so distinct CDR3 sequences, around 30% of which show up once; 9.1% is in the top ten.

The chain recombines TRBV7-2 with TRBJ2-7; tentatively, D is TRBD2 (5 bases). The sample was peripheral blood. This receptor was identified in a man aged 50-59 years with Graves' ophthalmopathy. The CDR3 region has the DNA TGTGCCAGCAGCCCCGGCCCGGGATTGGCCTACGAGCAGTACTTC. This encodes CASSPGPGLAYEQYF. The full variable domain, with the rest looked up from reference TRBV7-2 and TRBJ2-7, is GAGVSQSPSNKVTEKGKDVELRCDPISGHTALYWYRQSLGQGLEFLIYFQGNSAPDKSGLPSDRFSAERTGGSVSTLTIQRTQQEDSAVYLCASSPGPGLAYEQYFGPGTRLTVT.